The 27 T cell receptor beta chains presented below share a single source sample, sequenced in a study of blood T cell repertoires in COVID-19. Clones were read by immunoSEQ multiplex PCR, and TCRdb kept only the in-frame ones, dropping some. The sample holds about 180,000 clones; about 81% are singletons and the top ten take 10% to 15%. Sequenced input: peripheral blood. The receptors originated from a woman of 80 years or more with COVID-19, enrolled during active disease.

The chain links TRBV18 to TRBJ2-5, with 8 bases aligning to TRBD2. The V gene end was trimmed by 2 bases and the J gene end by 1 base; junction bases not matched to a gene: 9. Germline V gives CDR1 KGHSH, CDR2 LQKENI. The CDR3 runs 17 residues. Here the CDR3 DNA reads TGTGCCAGCTCACCATTCGTAGGCGGGAGGACCCAAGAGACCCAGTACTTC. Its translation: CASSPFVGGRTQETQYF.

The rearrangement joins TRBV12-5 to TRBJ2-5; 12 nucleotides line up with TRBD1. CDR1 is LGHNT, CDR2 FRNRAP, per germline. Trimming removed 1 base from V and 5 bases from J; junction bases left unmatched: 14. The CDR3 runs 19 residues. The CDR3 nucleotides are TGTGCTAGTGGTTTGGGGCCCTCTATCCGGGACAGGGGGCTTGAGACCCAGTACTTC. The encoded protein is CASGLGPSIRDRGLETQYF.

This chain joins TRBV2 and TRBJ1-1; a weak D match, TRBD1 (6 bases). The CDR3 has 14 amino acids. CDR1 is SNHLY and CDR2 is FYNNEI in the germline V gene. The V end lost 3 bases, the J end lost 5 bases, and 13 bases lay between the germline ends. The CDR3 DNA sequence: TGTGCCAGCAGTGATCCAAGGGGGAATACTGAAGCTTTCTTT. It is translated as CASSDPRGNTEAFF.

This chain links TRBV6-5 with TRBJ1-3; D unclear. In germline, CDR1 is MNHEY, CDR2 SVGAGI. V was pared by 6 bases and J by 0 bases, with 9 bases between. The CDR3 extends over 14 amino acids. The CDR3 region has the DNA TGTGCCAGCAGGACTTCCCACTCTGGAAACACCATATATTTT. The encoded protein is CASRTSHSGNTIYF.

The CDR3, as DNA: TGTGCCAGCAGCTCGGGGGCAGGGGGTAGGGATGGCTACACCTTC. Translation gives CASSSGAGGRDGYTF. The rearrangement joins TRBV11-2 to TRBJ1-2; 7 nucleotides line up with TRBD1. CDR1 is SGHAT, CDR2 FQNNGV, per germline. There are 15 residues in the CDR3. J was trimmed by 6 bases and V by 4 bases; bases with no gene match: 11.

For the CDR3, the DNA is TGTGCCAGCAGCCCCCCAACCGGGACTAGCGGGATAGCCAAAAACATTCAGTACTTC. As protein: CASSPPTGTSGIAKNIQYF. The chain uses TRBV11-3 and TRBJ2-4; 13 bases agree with TRBD2. The V and J ends lost 5 bases and 0 bases, in that order; junction bases with no gene match: 10. The CDR3 runs to 19 residues. From germline, CDR1 is SGHNT and CDR2 YENEEA.

The V gene is TRBV2, the J gene TRBJ1-5, with TRBD1 matching 7 bases. There are 13 residues in the CDR3. The V segment lost 6 bases and the J segment 4 bases; nucleotides outside the gene matches: 3. CDR1 SNHLY and CDR2 FYNNEI come from the germline V gene. The CDR3 nucleotides read TGTGCCAGCAGGCCGACAGGGAATCAGCCCCAGCATTTT. It specifies CASRPTGNQPQHF.

The CDR3 region has the DNA TGTGCCAGCAGCCCTACGGGACTAGCGATCTACAATGAGCAGTTCTTC. Protein product: CASSPTGLAIYNEQFF. The chain carries TRBV5-4 and TRBJ2-1; 10 bases are shared with TRBD2. The CDR3 consists of 16 residues. Germline-derived CDR1 and CDR2 are SGHNT and YYREEE (reference sequence). V was clipped by 4 bases and J by 3 bases; unmatched bases: 7.

The genes are TRBV6-5 and TRBJ2-1; no definite D call. Trimming removed 8 bases at V and 3 bases at J, with 8 bases between. The CDR3 has 12 residues. Germline lookup yields CDR1 MNHEY and CDR2 SVGAGI. The CDR3 bases are TGTGCCAGCCAACGGAGCTACAATGAGCAGTTCTTC. It codes for CASQRSYNEQFF.

V is TRBV7-9 and J is TRBJ2-5, with 10 bases fitting TRBD1. Germline values: CDR1 SEHNR, CDR2 FQNEAQ (reference sequence). J lost 5 bases, V lost 7 bases, and 10 bases had no gene match. CDR3 length equals 15 residues. In nucleotides, the CDR3 is TGTGCCAGCACCCTGGACAGGGGGGCTCATGAGACCCAGTACTTC. The encoded protein is CASTLDRGAHETQYF.

This clone was recorded once. Compared with germline, one end of the junction differs, possibly owing to a read error. V usage is TRBV7-7 and J usage is TRBJ1-4, with 7 bases that match TRBD1. Germline CDR1 SSHAT, CDR2 FNYEAQ (reference sequence). The CDR3 runs 18 residues. The chain's CDR3 is CASSLAIGTGATNEKLFF. CDR3 sequence (DNA): TGTGCTAGCAGCTTAGCGATTGGAACAGGGGCAACTAATGAAAAACTGTTTTTT.

This clone appeared once. For the CDR3, the DNA is TGTGCCAGCACCGTCGCGATAGCGGGACTGTACGAGCAGTACTTC. Translating gives CASTVAIAGLYEQYF. The chain carries TRBV6-5 and TRBJ2-7, with 8 bases that match TRBD2. With V trimmed by 7 bases and J by 4 bases, 12 bases remained unmatched. This CDR3 is 15 amino acids long. Per the germline V gene, CDR1 is MNHEY and CDR2 is SVGAGI.

V is TRBV10-3 and J is TRBJ2-7; a possible D gene is TRBD2 (7 bases). Trimming pared 8 bases from V and 0 bases from J, leaving 14 bases between. The CDR3 totals 14 residues. The germline V gene has CDR1 ENHRY and CDR2 SYGVKD. The CDR3 DNA is TGTGCCATCTCCGAGGGGGGGAACTCCTACGAGCAGTACTTC. Residues: CAISEGGNSYEQYF.

The chain carries TRBV20-1 and TRBJ2-7, with no clear D. There are 10 residues in the CDR3. V lost 3 bases to trimming and J lost 5 bases, with 5 bases between them. The germline V gene encodes CDR1 DFQATT and CDR2 SNEGSKA (reference sequence). This CDR3 reads CSASWHEQYF. The DNA for the CDR3 is TGCAGTGCTAGTTGGCACGAGCAGTACTTC.

The rearrangement uses TRBV6-2 or TRBV6-3 and TRBJ2-3; 8 bases match TRBD2. The CDR3 loop spans 15 amino acids. CDR1 is MNHEY, CDR2 SVGEGT, per germline. V gave up 6 bases and J gave up 0 bases; unmatched junction bases: 5. Here the CDR3 DNA reads TGTGCCAGCAGCCAACTAGCGGTTAGCACAGATACGCAGTATTTT. Encoded protein: CASSQLAVSTDTQYF.

The chain combines TRBV27 with TRBJ1-2; the D is unclear. From germline, CDR1 is MNHEY and CDR2 SMNVEV (reference sequence). The length of the CDR3 is 13 residues. The ends were cut back, 2 bases at V and 6 bases at J, with 10 bases in the middle. CDR3 in DNA: TGTGCCAGCAGTTTAAGGAGGGAACATGGCTACACCTTC. It codes for CASSLRREHGYTF.

The CDR3 spells CASSYSGGETQYF. The CDR3, as DNA: TGTGCCAGCAGTTATTCCGGTGGAGAGACCCAGTACTTC. The chain links TRBV6-6 to TRBJ2-5; D unresolved. CDR3 size: 13 residues. Trimming removed 3 bases at V and 4 bases at J, with 9 bases between. In germline, CDR1 is MNHNY, CDR2 SVGAGI (reference sequence).

This clone was seen a handful of times. This rearrangement joins TRBV27 to TRBJ1-3, with D maybe TRBD1 (5 bases). Germline V lookup: CDR1 MNHEY, CDR2 SMNVEV (reference sequence). CDR3 length: 14 residues. Trimming cost V 8 bases and J 0 bases, with 11 bases left between them. CDR3 coding DNA: TGTGCCAGCCGCTCGGGGGACTCTGGAAACACCATATATTTT. This translates into CASRSGDSGNTIYF.

This CDR3 reads CSVGSPSGETQYF. The CDR3 DNA is TGCAGCGTTGGCTCCCCTAGCGGAGAGACCCAGTACTTC. The V gene is TRBV29-1, the J gene TRBJ2-5; 7 bases are a match to TRBD2. V was clipped by 4 bases and J by 4 bases; unmatched bases: 6. This CDR3 has 13 amino acids. Germline values: CDR1 SQVTM, CDR2 ANQGSEA. The entire variable domain, with the rest obtained from reference TRBV29-1 and TRBJ2-5, is as follows: SAVISQKPSRDICQRGTSLTIQCQVDSQVTMMFWYRQQPGQSLTLIATANQGSEATYESGFVIDKFPISRPNLTFSTLTVSNMSPEDSSIYLCSVGSPSGETQYFGPGTRLLVL.

The V and J genes are TRBV7-2 and TRBJ2-1, with D perhaps matching TRBD1 (6 bases). The CDR3 loop spans 16 amino acids. V lost 1 base, J lost 1 base, and 11 bases lay in between. CDR1 is SGHTA and CDR2 is FQGNSA in the germline V gene. The CDR3 region is CASSLGRDTSYNEQFF. The CDR3 DNA is TGTGCCAGCAGCTTAGGCCGGGACACGTCCTACAATGAGCAGTTCTTC.

The chain links TRBV6-2 or TRBV6-3 to TRBJ2-3, with 8 bases matching TRBD2. The trim removed 6 bases at V and 2 bases at J, leaving 7 bases unmatched. Germline V CDR1 and CDR2: MNHEY, SVGEGT. This CDR3 has 15 amino acids. Written as DNA, the CDR3 is TGTGCCAGCAGCACAAAGCGGGGGTACACAGATACGCAGTATTTT. Its protein product is CASSTKRGYTDTQYF.

The V gene is TRBV11-2, the J gene TRBJ2-5, with 10 positions matching TRBD2. With V trimmed by 5 bases and J by 6 bases, 9 bases remained unmatched. This CDR3 comprises 15 residues. Germline V gene sequence: CDR1 SGHAT, CDR2 FQNNGV. The CDR3 bases are TGTGCCAGCAGCCTCGAGCGGGGGGGCCTCCAGACCCAGTACTTC. Residues: CASSLERGGLQTQYF.

The V and J genes are TRBV19 and TRBJ1-5, with TRBD1 identical over 8 bases. The CDR3 totals 16 residues. Germline V gene lookup returns CDR1 LNHDA and CDR2 SQIVND (reference sequence). After removal of 6 bases from V and 8 bases from J, the junction contained 15 bases not matched to a gene. The CDR3 coding sequence is TGTGCCAGTAGCCCAGGGGGCGCTTGGGGGAGGGAGCCCCAGCATTTT. It yields the protein CASSPGGAWGREPQHF.

The chain carries TRBV5-1 and TRBJ1-1; 9 bases match TRBD1. CDR1 and CDR2 from the germline V gene are SGHRS and YFSETQ. The CDR3 contains 15 residues. Losses at the gene ends were 4 bases for V and 4 bases for J; bases not matched to a gene: 8. CDR3 region: CASSVGGQGGTEAFF. The CDR3 region has the DNA TGCGCCAGCAGCGTTGGGGGACAGGGAGGCACTGAAGCTTTCTTT.

The rearrangement uses TRBV11-3 and TRBJ2-3; D uncertain. Between the trimmed V and J ends, which lost 4 bases and 8 bases, there was a span of 7 bases. Germline V gene sequence: CDR1 SGHNT, CDR2 YENEEA. The CDR3 spans 11 residues. Written as DNA, the CDR3 is TGTGCCAGCAGCTCCTATGCTACGCAGTATTTT. This encodes CASSSYATQYF.

The rearrangement uses TRBV7-9 and TRBJ1-1, with D possibly TRBD1 on 5 matching bases. Germline values: CDR1 SEHNR, CDR2 FQNEAQ (reference sequence). V dropped 6 bases and J dropped 0 bases, with 11 bases sitting between them. The length of the CDR3 is 14 residues. The DNA for the CDR3 is TGTGCCAGCAGACGTGACAGCTTGAACACTGAAGCTTTCTTT. Translated, it gives CASRRDSLNTEAFF.

The CDR3 nucleotides are TGCGCCAGCAGCCCCTTTAACAGGGGCGGACCTCCCTACAATGAGCAGTTCTTC. Its protein is CASSPFNRGGPPYNEQFF. The chain couples TRBV4-1 to TRBJ2-1, with 7 bases matching TRBD1. The germline V gene encodes CDR1 MGHRA and CDR2 YSYEKL. CDR3 size: 18 residues. Trimming at V came to 4 bases and at J to 2 bases, leaving 14 bases not matched to a gene.